One and the same sample provided the 20 T cell receptor beta chains below, sequenced in a study of T cell responses to AZD1222 COVID-19 vaccine. Only in-frame clones appear in the TCRdb table, and some are missing; sequencing was by immunoSEQ multiplex PCR. The sample lists approximately 100,000 clones, around nine tenths occurring once. This specimen was peripheral blood, taken 28 days after the second dose of the MenACWY control vaccine. These receptors were taken from an adult who received the MenACWY meningococcal vaccine as a control.

This clone was observed a handful of times. This chain joins TRBV27 and TRBJ1-6; TRBD1 matches at 8 bases. The CDR3 sequence is 16 residues long. Germline CDR1 and CDR2: MNHEY and SMNVEV (reference sequence). Trimming removed 1 base from V and 14 bases from J; junction bases left unmatched: 13. CDR3 loop: CASSLYAGQAPLALHF. In DNA form, the CDR3 reads TGTGCCAGCAGTTTATATGCGGGACAGGCACCCTTGGCCCTCCACTTT.

This chain uses TRBV5-1 with TRBJ1-1; D remains unclear. The V end was cut by 4 bases, the J end by 4 bases, with 11 bases between. The length of the CDR3 is 13 residues. Germline-derived CDR1 and CDR2 are SGHRS and YFSETQ. CDR3 sequence: CASSAAYSTEAFF. The CDR3 DNA sequence: TGCGCCAGCAGCGCAGCATACAGCACTGAAGCTTTCTTT.

This sequence joins TRBV4-1 and TRBJ2-1, with 7 positions matching TRBD2. Germline V lookup: CDR1 MGHRA, CDR2 YSYEKL. V lost 0 bases to trimming and J lost 4 bases; unmatched junction nucleotides: 6. The CDR3 sequence is 16 residues long. This chain's CDR3 is CASSQDRTRSYNEQFF. The CDR3 DNA is TGCGCCAGCAGCCAAGACCGGACTAGGTCTTACAATGAGCAGTTCTTC.

The CDR3: CASSPDGTTNYGYTF. For the CDR3, the DNA is TGCGCCAGCAGCCCGGACGGTACAACTAACTATGGCTACACCTTC. The V gene is TRBV5-1, the J gene TRBJ1-2, with no clear D. V lost 4 bases and J 0 bases, leaving 13 bases between the germline ends. The CDR3 covers 15 residues. The germline V gene has CDR1 SGHRS and CDR2 YFSETQ. Full variable domain (remainder filled in from reference TRBV5-1 and TRBJ1-2): KAGVTQTPRYLIKTRGQQVTLSCSPISGHRSVSWYQQTPGQGLQFLFEYFSETQRNKGNFPGRFSGRQFSNSRSEMNVSTLELGDSALYLCASSPDGTTNYGYTFGSGTRLTVV.

The chain joins TRBV3-1 (or the pseudogene TRBV3-2) to TRBJ1-2; D is uncertain. Germline CDR1 reads LGHDT; CDR2 reads YNNKEL (reference sequence). Deletions cut 4 bases from V and 7 bases from J, with 10 bases between. This CDR3 is built from 12 residues. The chain's CDR3 is CASSLPSGGYTF. The CDR3 DNA sequence: TGTGCCAGCAGCCTCCCCAGCGGTGGCTACACCTTC.

V and J are TRBV7-9 and TRBJ1-4; 9 nucleotides match TRBD1. The CDR3 length is 15 residues. After removal of 5 bases from V and 4 bases from J, the junction contained 5 bases not matched to a gene. Germline CDR1 and CDR2: SEHNR and FQNEAQ (reference sequence). The CDR3 DNA follows: TGTGCCAGCAGCCCCCCGGGACAGGGTAATGAAAAACTGTTTTTT. Amino acid sequence: CASSPPGQGNEKLFF. The full variable domain, rest sourced from reference TRBV7-9 and TRBJ1-4, is DTGVSQNPRHKITKRGQNVTFRCDPISEHNRLYWYRQTLGQGPEFLTYFQNEAQLEKSRLLSDRFSAERPKGSFSTLEIQRTEQGDSAMYLCASSPPGQGNEKLFFGSGTQLSVL.

This sequence joins TRBV30 and TRBJ1-2, with D unresolved. V was trimmed by 0 bases and J by 2 bases, leaving 7 bases between them. Germline CDR1 and CDR2: GTSNPN and SVGIG (reference sequence). The length of the CDR3 is 13 residues. The CDR3 sequence is CAWSVDENYGYTF. Written as DNA, the CDR3 is TGTGCCTGGAGTGTAGATGAAAACTATGGCTACACCTTC. The whole variable domain, filled in from reference TRBV30 and TRBJ1-2, reads SQTIHQWPATLVQPVGSPLSLECTVEGTSNPNLYWYRQAAGRGLQLLFYSVGIGQISSEVPQNLSASRPQDRQFILSSKKLLLSDSGFYLCAWSVDENYGYTFGSGTRLTVV.

The gene calls are TRBV29-1 and TRBJ1-1; D perhaps matches TRBD1 (5 bases). The germline V gene has CDR1 SQVTM and CDR2 ANQGSEA. The V end was cut by 4 bases, the J end by 1 base, with 10 bases between. CDR3 length: 13 residues. In DNA form, the CDR3 reads TGCAGCGTTGGGGGCGGGCAGAACACTGAAGCTTTCTTT. Encoded protein: CSVGGGQNTEAFF. The full variable domain, with the rest looked up from reference TRBV29-1 and TRBJ1-1, is SAVISQKPSRDICQRGTSLTIQCQVDSQVTMMFWYRQQPGQSLTLIATANQGSEATYESGFVIDKFPISRPNLTFSTLTVSNMSPEDSSIYLCSVGGGQNTEAFFGQGTRLTVV.

This chain links TRBV19 with TRBJ1-5, with 7 bases aligning to TRBD1. Germline-derived CDR1 and CDR2 are LNHDA and SQIVND (reference sequence). V dropped 5 bases and J dropped 6; count of bases not matched to a gene: 4. This CDR3 comprises 13 residues. This CDR3 reads CASSPTGFQPQHF. CDR3 nucleotide sequence: TGTGCCAGTAGTCCGACAGGGTTTCAGCCCCAGCATTTT.

This chain uses TRBV25-1 with TRBJ2-7; D may correspond to TRBD1 or TRBD2 (5 bases each). The CDR3 length is 15 residues. Trimming shortened V by 5 bases and J by 4 bases, and 18 bases separated the two germline ends. Germline V lookup: CDR1 MGHDK, CDR2 SYGVNS. The CDR3: CASSSGTQADYEQYF. CDR3 DNA: TGTGCCAGCAGTTCTGGGACCCAAGCCGATTACGAGCAGTACTTC.

This clone was seen just once. The chain couples TRBV23-1 to TRBJ1-1; the D gene is possibly TRBD1 (5 bases). TRBV23-1 is placed among ORFs of uncertain function. Trimming stripped 1 base from V and 3 bases from J, with 18 bases between. The CDR3 has 17 residues. The CDR3 bases are TGCGCCAGCAGTCAATTACCGGGCCCCCCGGGGGACACTGAAGCTTTCTTT. Residues: CASSQLPGPPGDTEAFF.

CDR3 sequence reads: CASSITAGEMNTEAFF. The CDR3 DNA follows: TGTGCCAGTAGTATAACGGCAGGGGAAATGAACACTGAAGCTTTCTTT. This sequence joins TRBV19 and TRBJ1-1; a weak D match, TRBD1 (6 bases). V lost 2 bases to trimming and J lost 0 bases, with 13 bases between them. The CDR3 covers 16 residues. CDR1 is LNHDA and CDR2 is SQIVND in the germline V gene (reference sequence).

The chain carries TRBV12-3 or TRBV12-4 and TRBJ1-2; D remains unclear. V was clipped by 1 base and J by 8 bases, with 8 bases between them. The CDR3 loop spans 12 amino acids. The CDR3 protein is CASSLGRLGYTF. The CDR3 DNA follows: TGTGCCAGCAGTTTAGGGCGATTGGGCTACACCTTC.

The CDR3 region is CASSFYPNTEAFF. CDR3 DNA: TGTGCCAGCAGCTTTTACCCGAACACTGAAGCTTTCTTT. The chain couples TRBV7-2 to TRBJ1-1; unclear D gene. The ends were cut back, 3 bases at V and 1 base at J, with 6 bases in the middle. CDR1 and CDR2 from the germline V gene are SGHTA and FQGNSA. This CDR3 spans 13 amino acids. Full variable domain (outside the CDR3, taken from reference TRBV7-2 and TRBJ1-1): GAGVSQSPSNKVTEKGKDVELRCDPISGHTALYWYRQSLGQGLEFLIYFQGNSAPDKSGLPSDRFSAERTGGSVSTLTIQRTQQEDSAVYLCASSFYPNTEAFFGQGTRLTVV.

V and J are TRBV7-3 and TRBJ1-5, with a tentative D call TRBD1 (5 bases). Trimming shortened V by 1 base and J by 0 bases, and 7 bases separated the two germline ends. This CDR3 contains 15 residues. Germline-derived CDR1 and CDR2 are SGHTA and FQGTGA. CDR3: CASSLRGYSNQPQHF. CDR3 bases: TGTGCCAGCAGCTTAAGGGGGTATAGCAATCAGCCCCAGCATTTT.

The chain carries TRBV5-6 and TRBJ1-4; D gene uncertain. The germline CDR1 and CDR2 sequences are SGHDT and YYEEEE. The CDR3 extends over 16 amino acids. With 1 base removed from V and 2 bases from J, the gap between germline ends came to 12 bases. CDR3 loop: CASSLREVGTNEKLFF. CDR3 nucleotides: TGTGCCAGCAGCTTGCGGGAGGTGGGCACTAATGAAAAACTGTTTTTT.

The CDR3 protein is CASSIGTGMNTEAFF. The CDR3 nucleotides read TGTGCCAGTAGTATTGGGACAGGGATGAACACTGAAGCTTTCTTT. The rearrangement uses TRBV19 and TRBJ1-1; 9 bases line up with TRBD1. The trim removed 3 bases at V and 0 bases at J, leaving 2 bases unmatched. CDR3 length equals 15 residues. The germline gives CDR1 LNHDA, CDR2 SQIVND (reference sequence).

The rearrangement links TRBV12-3 or TRBV12-4 to TRBJ2-7, with TRBD1 matching 7 bases. V lost 5 bases and J lost 7; bases outside the gene matches: 2. There are 11 residues in the CDR3. The CDR3 nucleotides read TGTGCCAGCAGTGAACAGGGGGAGCAGTACTTC. This encodes CASSEQGEQYF.

J is TRBJ1-2 and V is TRBV7-2; 7 bases match TRBD1. After removal of 6 bases from V and 3 bases from J, the junction contained 10 bases not matched to a gene. The CDR3 totals 15 residues. CDR1 is SGHTA and CDR2 is FQGNSA in the germline V gene. This CDR3 reads CASRLSGQEDYGYTF. CDR3 DNA sequence: TGTGCCAGCAGGCTTAGCGGACAGGAAGACTATGGCTACACCTTC.

This rearrangement joins TRBV28 to TRBJ1-4, with 8 bases lining up with TRBD1. The germline V gene has CDR1 MDHEN and CDR2 SYDVKM. V lost 6 bases and J lost 8; bases outside the gene matches: 11. This CDR3 region has 15 residues. CDR3 DNA sequence: TGTGCCAGCAGCCCAAGCGGACAGGGAGGGGAAAAACTGTTTTTT. It specifies CASSPSGQGGEKLFF.